The sequence of this T cell receptor beta chain was determined in a study of PD-1 blockade in classical Hodgkin lymphoma (dated by TCRdb to about 2020). With regard to the full study: Nivolumab dosing was 3 mg/kg intravenously every 2 weeks, continuing until either disease progression or unacceptable toxicity. The study used CyTOF and TCR beta sequencing to define a peripheral blood immune signature of response to PD-1 blockade in classical Hodgkin lymphoma. Results the study describes overall, beyond this receptor: Baseline TCR diversity was reported to be lower in newly diagnosed patients than in healthy donors, and even lower in relapsed/refractory patients. The study covered only a single clinical trial cohort, and the causes of the repertoire differences, possibly disease activity or prior therapy, were still not defined. CD4+ but not CD8+ TCR diversity rose significantly by C4D1 (p=0.0027 vs p=0.16), most apparent in complete responders (p=0.02). Trial patients achieving complete response had baseline diversity similar to newly diagnosed patients, whereas partial responders and progressors had significantly lower diversity. Patients starting nivolumab less than 1 year after ASCT had lower diversity and were excluded from later analyses to avoid confounding by immune reconstitution.

The CDR3 goes from the cysteine to the phenylalanine over 15 residues. The entry retains the CDR3 DNA only, 45 bases that are in frame from base 1. The CDR1 and CDR2 encoded by the germline V gene (reference sequence) are MNHNY and SVGAGI. V drops 3 bases and J drops 3 bases, leaving 9 bases in between. The Qiagen DNeasy kit was used to extract genomic DNA both from unsorted PBMCs and from the negatively selected CD4+ and CD8+ fractions. Using primers that anneal to V and J segments, immunoSEQ multiplex PCR amplified the TCR beta CDR3 regions. A synthetic immune receptor repertoire was used to minimize amplification bias, and any remaining bias was removed computationally after sequencing. Processing in the source paper ran as follows. Custom Python scripts were used to quantify repertoire diversity as the Shannon entropy index. Unsorted, CD4+ and CD8+ repertoires were analyzed separately, except in combined analyses where CD4+ and CD8+ sequences were merged in silico. Clonal expansion was defined as a frequency increase of at least 2-fold after treatment compared with C1D1, and clones undetected at baseline were assigned a pseudocount of 0.5. Singleton clones were defined as clones with 0 or 1 copy at C1D1, and non-singleton clones were defined as clones with 2 or more copies. Clones expanded in unsorted samples were assigned a CD4+, CD8+ or unknown annotation through matching of protein sequences in sorted samples from the same patient. Wilcoxon tests on paired samples were used to test diversity changes from C1D1 to C4D1. Imported from immuneACCESS, the table was reduced by TCRdb to in-frame sequences with V and J called. These copies leave out some clones; in studies compared against another copy, an unresolved V gene accounts for under half, and the cause of the remainder is not known. The DNA was the basis for D and trimming; V, J and clone size are from that table. Here the sample has about 19,000 clones; about 88% occur a single time. Jointly, the top ten make up roughly 6.4% of the sample.

Turning to this clone: Its antigen has not been determined. Per-base quality was not reported, and no clone a single base away is much larger than it.

The time point label of this sample denotes: cycle 1 day 1 (C1D1), immediately before nivolumab initiation. All trial patients had relapsed after autologous stem cell transplantation, with cohorts A, B and C differing in prior brentuximab vedotin exposure. A total of under 70 patients with relapsed/refractory classical Hodgkin lymphoma made up the trial cohort, and each patient's best overall response was complete response, partial response or progressive disease. Single-agent nivolumab was administered to trial patients in the multi-cohort phase II CheckMate 205 trial. Best overall response was determined by an independent review committee according to the 2007 International Working Group response criteria. Trial PBMCs were obtained immediately prior to nivolumab initiation (C1D1) and on therapy at cycle 2 day 1 and cycle 4 day 1. Peripheral blood was collected in 8 mL Vacutainer Cell Preparation Tubes, from which PBMCs were isolated by centrifugation and then cryopreserved.

Recombination linked TRBV6-6 to TRBJ1-6, and TRBD1 may be the D gene, going by 5 matching bases. This TCR was sampled from a human donor with classical Hodgkin lymphoma. Here the sequenced sample was peripheral blood mononuclear cells (PBMCs), taken at baseline. The DNA reads TGTGCCAGCAGTTATACCAGGGACTATAATTCACCCCTCCACTTT. Its product reads: CASSYTRDYNSPLHF.